The 23 T cell receptor beta chains reported below all come from one sample, sequenced in a study of T cell changes during pregnancy in multiple sclerosis. Produced via immunoSEQ multiplex PCR; TCRdb's table is partial and in-frame only. The repertoire has more than 15,000 clones, about nine tenths of them found once; the top ten carry less than 15%. Material: CD8+ T cells from peripheral blood mononuclear cells, obtained in the third trimester of pregnancy. These receptors all come from a female donor in good health, enrolled as a control in a pregnancy study.

V is TRBV18 and J is TRBJ2-1, with 7 bases matching TRBD1. Germline CDR1 is KGHSH and CDR2 is LQKENI. V lost 3 bases to trimming and J lost 8 bases; unmatched junction nucleotides: 4. There are 13 residues in the CDR3. CDR3 protein: CASSPRGLDEQFF. The CDR3 DNA is TGTGCCAGCTCACCGAGGGGGCTGGATGAGCAGTTCTTC.

This chain joins TRBV7-2 and TRBJ2-5; D gene ambiguous. The CDR3 is 14 amino acids. The germline V and J ends were trimmed by 2 bases and 5 bases, with 12 bases remaining between them. Germline V gene lookup returns CDR1 SGHTA and CDR2 FQGNSA. CDR3: CASSLSLGSETQYF. CDR3 in DNA: TGTGCCAGCAGCTTATCCCTTGGCAGTGAGACCCAGTACTTC.

This clone showed up just a few times. CDR3 in amino acids: CASSLGGIGPVYNEQFF. For the CDR3, the DNA is TGTGCCAGCAGCTTAGGCGGTATAGGCCCAGTCTACAATGAGCAGTTCTTC. The chain recombines TRBV7-7 with TRBJ2-1, with D hard to call. Trimming took 1 base from V and 3 from J, leaving 16 bases between them. The CDR3 covers 17 residues. Germline V gene data show CDR1 as SSHAT and CDR2 as FNYEAQ (reference sequence). The full variable domain, rest sourced from reference TRBV7-7 and TRBJ2-1, is GAGVSQSPRYKVTKRGQDVTLRCDPISSHATLYWYQQALGQGPEFLTYFNYEAQPDKSGLPSDRFSAERPEGSISTLTIQRTEQRDSAMYRCASSLGGIGPVYNEQFFGPGTRLTVL.

The chain combines TRBV7-9 with TRBJ2-1, with TRBD2 matching 7 bases. Trimming removed 5 bases from V and 0 bases from J; junction bases left unmatched: 7. Per the germline V gene, CDR1 is SEHNR and CDR2 is FQNEAQ (reference sequence). The CDR3 covers 16 residues. The CDR3: CASSVERGSSYNEQFF. Here the CDR3 DNA reads TGTGCCAGCAGCGTTGAGCGGGGTAGCTCCTACAATGAGCAGTTCTTC.

V usage is TRBV4-1 and J usage is TRBJ2-7; perhaps TRBD2 as D (5 bases). Germline loops: CDR1 MGHRA, CDR2 YSYEKL. The V and J ends lost 0 bases and 0 bases respectively, with 18 bases between them. The CDR3 totals 18 residues. This chain's CDR3 is CASSQDLSGLSYSYEQYF. The CDR3 nucleotides read TGCGCCAGCAGCCAAGATTTGTCTGGACTGTCTTACTCCTACGAGCAGTACTTC.

The chain uses TRBV9 and TRBJ2-7; 8 bases agree with TRBD2. V shed 2 bases and J 1 base; nucleotides not matched to a gene: 2. The CDR3 sequence is 14 residues long. The germline V gene has CDR1 SGDLS and CDR2 YYNGEE. The CDR3 nucleotides read TGTGCCAGCAGCGTTACTAGCGGATCCTACGAGCAGTACTTC. The encoded protein is CASSVTSGSYEQYF.

V is TRBV7-9 and J is TRBJ1-2, with D perhaps TRBD1 (5 bases). The V end was cut by 8 bases, the J end by 8 bases, with 12 bases between. The CDR3 extends over 11 amino acids. The germline V gene encodes CDR1 SEHNR and CDR2 FQNEAQ (reference sequence). This CDR3 is CASFGGMGYTF. CDR3 sequence (DNA): TGTGCCAGCTTCGGGGGTATGGGCTACACCTTC. Variable domain in full (rest from reference TRBV7-9 and TRBJ1-2): DTGVSQNPRHKITKRGQNVTFRCDPISEHNRLYWYRQTLGQGPEFLTYFQNEAQLEKSRLLSDRFSAERPKGSFSTLEIQRTEQGDSAMYLCASFGGMGYTFGSGTRLTVV.

V usage is TRBV19 and J usage is TRBJ2-7, with 8 positions matching TRBD1. The CDR3 is 15 amino acids. Trimming removed 1 base from V and 4 bases from J; junction bases left unmatched: 6. Germline CDR1 reads LNHDA; CDR2 reads SQIVND (reference sequence). The CDR3 DNA reads as TGTGCCAGTAGTATAGGGACAGGGATGGAATACGAGCAGTACTTC. It translates to CASSIGTGMEYEQYF.

V and J are TRBV19 and TRBJ2-3, with 7 bases fitting TRBD1. This CDR3 is built from 13 residues. CDR1 LNHDA and CDR2 SQIVND come from the germline V gene (reference sequence). V was pared by 6 bases and J by 4 bases, with 4 bases of the junction left unmatched. The CDR3 loop is CASSWDSSDTQYF. CDR3 nucleotide sequence: TGTGCCAGTAGCTGGGACAGCTCAGATACGCAGTATTTT.

For the CDR3, the DNA is TGCGCCAGCAGCTTGGAGGGGCCGAACACCGGGGAGCTGTTTTTT. This sequence encodes CASSLEGPNTGELFF. The chain couples TRBV5-1 to TRBJ2-2, with D perhaps matching TRBD1 (5 bases). The germline gives CDR1 SGHRS, CDR2 YFSETQ. This CDR3 region has 15 residues. V lost 0 bases, J lost 0 bases, and 6 bases lay in between.

V usage is TRBV15 and J usage is TRBJ1-3; the D gene is possibly TRBD1 (6 bases). Germline CDR1 LNHNV, CDR2 YYDKDF (reference sequence). CDR3 length: 15 residues. The germline V and J ends were trimmed by 1 base and 8 bases, with 15 bases remaining between them. The CDR3, as DNA: TGTGCCACCAGCAGAGGGACAGAAGGAGCGGACACCATATATTTT. It is translated as CATSRGTEGADTIYF.

The chain recombines TRBV7-8 with TRBJ2-7, with a weak D call TRBD1 (6 bases). Deletions cut 6 bases from V and 3 bases from J, with 15 bases between. The CDR3 contains 14 residues. Germline CDR1 SGHVS, CDR2 FQNEAQ. The CDR3, as DNA: TGTGCCAGCAGGGAACGGGGACACTTCTACGAGCAGTACTTC. This gives the protein CASRERGHFYEQYF.

J is TRBJ2-7 and V is TRBV6-1; 8 positions agree with TRBD1. Germline V lookup: CDR1 MNHNS, CDR2 SASEGT. The CDR3 has 12 amino acids. With V trimmed by 7 bases and J by 7 bases, 6 bases remained unmatched. Here the CDR3 reads CASKDRAWEQYF. In DNA, the CDR3 is TGTGCCAGCAAGGACAGGGCTTGGGAGCAGTACTTC.

The gene calls are TRBV27 and TRBJ2-7; 9 positions match TRBD2. Looked up from germline, CDR1 is MNHEY and CDR2 is SMNVEV (reference sequence). This CDR3 is built from 14 residues. Trimming at V came to 8 bases and at J to 3 bases, leaving 8 bases not matched to a gene. CDR3 DNA: TGTGCCAGCCGAGCGGGAGGCCTAATCTACGAGCAGTACTTC. Its protein product is CASRAGGLIYEQYF.

Only one count was recorded for this clone. The chain joins TRBV7-8 to TRBJ2-1; weak D call: TRBD2 (5 bases). Germline values: CDR1 SGHVS, CDR2 FQNEAQ. The CDR3 consists of 18 residues. Trimming removed 0 bases at V and 7 bases at J, with 22 bases between. The CDR3 loop reads CASSLAAGDVAAGNEQFF. CDR3 in DNA: TGTGCCAGCAGCTTAGCGGCGGGCGACGTGGCCGCTGGGAATGAGCAGTTCTTC.

There are a few counts of this clone. The CDR3 DNA is TGTGCCAGCAGCAATAGCCACCAAGACCTCTACAATGAGCAGTTCTTC. Translated, it gives CASSNSHQDLYNEQFF. V gene TRBV11-2 combines with J gene TRBJ2-1; D gene uncertain. The CDR3 length is 16 residues. Trimming removed 5 bases from V and 3 bases from J, with 17 bases in between. The germline V gene encodes CDR1 SGHAT and CDR2 FQNNGV. Full variable domain (remainder filled in from reference TRBV11-2 and TRBJ2-1): EAGVAQSPRYKIIEKRQSVAFWCNPISGHATLYWYQQILGQGPKLLIQFQNNGVVDDSQLPKDRFSAERLKGVDSTLKIQPAKLEDSAVYLCASSNSHQDLYNEQFFGPGTRLTVL.

CDR3 protein: CASSDQQGLGNSPLHF. CDR3 nucleotide sequence: TGTGCCAGCAGTGACCAACAGGGGCTAGGGAATTCACCCCTCCACTTT. The rearrangement joins TRBV6-1 to TRBJ1-6, with 7 positions matching TRBD1. Trimming at V came to 3 bases and at J to 7 bases, leaving 9 bases not matched to a gene. This CDR3 contains 16 residues. Germline values: CDR1 MNHNS, CDR2 SASEGT.

This chain connects TRBV9 to TRBJ1-3; TRBD1 might be the D (5 bases). Trimming took 3 bases from V and 0 from J, leaving 7 bases between them. The CDR3 has 14 residues. From germline, CDR1 is SGDLS and CDR2 YYNGEE. CDR3 sequence reads: CASSETDSGNTIYF. In DNA form, the CDR3 reads TGTGCCAGCAGCGAGACAGACTCTGGAAACACCATATATTTT.

This chain links TRBV4-1 with TRBJ1-4; D is uncertain. Germline V CDR1 and CDR2: MGHRA, YSYEKL. The V end was cut by 0 bases, the J end by 0 bases, with 5 bases between. This CDR3 has 15 amino acids. The CDR3 coding sequence is TGCGCCAGCAGCCAAGAGAGCGCAACTAATGAAAAACTGTTTTTT. This codes for CASSQESATNEKLFF.

This clone was seen a handful of times. The chain is built from TRBV9 and TRBJ2-1; no firm D call. The V end was cut by 8 bases, the J end by 3 bases, with 3 bases between. The CDR3 is made up of 10 amino acids. The germline V gene has CDR1 SGDLS and CDR2 YYNGEE. DNA for the CDR3: TGTGCCAGACTCTACAATGAGCAGTTCTTC. It yields the protein CARLYNEQFF. Full variable domain (outside the CDR3, taken from reference TRBV9 and TRBJ2-1): DSGVTQTPKHLITATGQRVTLRCSPRSGDLSVYWYQQSLDQGLQFLIQYYNGEERAKGNILERFSAQQFPDLHSELNLSSLELGDSALYFCARLYNEQFFGPGTRLTVL.

V and J are TRBV28 and TRBJ1-3; 9 nucleotides agree with TRBD1. Per germline, CDR1 MDHEN and CDR2 SYDVKM. This CDR3 contains 16 residues. V dropped 2 bases and J dropped 5; count of bases not matched to a gene: 7. DNA for the CDR3: TGTGCCAGCAGTTTAGATAAAAACAGGGGGCGAAACACCATATATTTT. This translates into CASSLDKNRGRNTIYF. The complete variable domain, with remaining parts taken from reference TRBV28 and TRBJ1-3, reads DVKVTQSSRYLVKRTGEKVFLECVQDMDHENMFWYRQDPGLGLRLIYFSYDVKMKEKGDIPEGYSVSREKKERFSLILESASTNQTSMYLCASSLDKNRGRNTIYFGEGSWLTVV.

The chain carries TRBV28 and TRBJ2-7; 7 nucleotides agree with TRBD1. The CDR3 consists of 15 residues. Looked up from germline, CDR1 is MDHEN and CDR2 is SYDVKM. V dropped 6 bases and J dropped 4; count of bases not matched to a gene: 12. The CDR3 protein is CASRPIQGRGYEQYF. In DNA, the CDR3 is TGTGCCAGCAGACCCATACAGGGGAGAGGGTACGAGCAGTACTTC. Looking up the rest from reference TRBV28 and TRBJ2-7 gives the full variable domain: DVKVTQSSRYLVKRTGEKVFLECVQDMDHENMFWYRQDPGLGLRLIYFSYDVKMKEKGDIPEGYSVSREKKERFSLILESASTNQTSMYLCASRPIQGRGYEQYFGPGTRLTVT.

This chain joins TRBV30 and TRBJ2-5, with D uncertain. Germline lookup yields CDR1 GTSNPN and CDR2 SVGIG (reference sequence). Between the trimmed V and J ends, which lost 4 bases and 4 bases, there was a span of 10 bases. This CDR3 has 12 residues. The DNA for the CDR3 is TGTGCCTGGAATCAGGCATCAGAGACCCAGTACTTC. Translation gives CAWNQASETQYF.